This note documents a single T cell receptor (beta chain) sequence. This receptor's antigen is unknown. The record has no base qualities; no much larger clone is one base away. Sequencing used an Illumina HiSeq 2500. Quantitative 5'-RACE with molecular barcodes was the method used to prepare the TCR beta libraries. The authors processed their data as follows. To identify disease-linked TCR variants, a new computational method was used, one built on a probabilistic model of VDJ rearrangement. TCRdb reanalyzed the raw reads on its own, using fastp at Q25 for trimming and MiXCR for clone calling, and kept in-frame beta chains. Rows with one shared CDR3 protein collapse into an entry with the most common genes and DNA. These V and J calls originate from TCRdb's pipeline instead of the authors' own analysis. The sample contains 200,000 to 250,000 distinct CDR3 sequences, 7% to 8% of them found a single time. Jointly, the top ten make up 13% to 15% of the sample.

The data originate from a study of CD8 T cells in ankylosing spondylitis (dated 2017 in TCRdb). In the study overall: The study profiled T cell receptor beta repertoires in healthy donors and ankylosing spondylitis patients to find disease-linked TCR variants. Peripheral blood was sampled, and synovial fluid was additionally collected from ankylosing spondylitis patients. The whole study cohort included over a hundred healthy donors and about two dozen ankylosing spondylitis patients.

The germline V gene (reference sequence) provides CDR1 PRHDT and CDR2 FYEKMQ. V drops 5 bases and J drops 5 bases, leaving 12 bases in between. The CDR3 contains 14 residues, cysteine and phenylalanine counted. The CDR3 DNA has 42 bases and is translated from base 1. Findings and caveats that apply to the study as a whole: Some motif variants were previously reported in synovial fluid and blood of reactive arthritis patients, suggesting common disease-initiation mechanisms. The disease-linked clones had a CD8+ phenotype and were found at relatively low frequencies in peripheral blood. According to the report, matched synovial fluid samples from ankylosing spondylitis patients were significantly enriched for the disease-linked clones. Blood from ankylosing spondylitis patients appeared to be characterized by a TCR beta motif composed of under 10 highly homologous amino acid variants.

The clonotype was recovered from a male donor with ankylosing spondylitis. The sample comprised blood, either unsorted or a sorted T cell fraction (not recorded which). This chain is built from TRBV13 and TRBJ1-4; the D gene is possibly TRBD1, with 5 bases matching. The nucleotides are TGTGCCAGCAGCACTGGGGACGGCAATGAAAAACTGTTTTTT. Translation gives CASSTGDGNEKLFF.